Presented here are 2 T cell receptor beta chains from one specimen sequenced in a study of cytomegalovirus exposure and HLA in healthy donors. PCR primers comprised 60 Vbeta and 13 Jbeta primers. Clones were sequenced by immunoSEQ multiplex PCR, and TCRdb holds only the in-frame ones, with some missing. The sample yields roughly 110,000 clones, around 80% seen once. The source material was PBMCs. The receptors come from a man in his 60s in good health and CMV-seronegative.

The V call is TRBV7-8, the J call TRBJ1-2; the match to TRBD1 covers 8 bases. Per germline, CDR1 SGHVS and CDR2 FQNEAQ. Trimming cost V 5 bases and J 4 bases; bases outside gene matches: 6. There are 14 residues in the CDR3. Written as DNA, the CDR3 is TGTGCCAGCAGCGAACTTACAGGGGGCTATGGCTACACCTTC. Translating it yields CASSELTGGYGYTF.

This chain uses TRBV13 with TRBJ2-7; 8 positions agree with TRBD1. CDR1 and CDR2 (germline): PRHDT, FYEKMQ (reference sequence). The CDR3 loop spans 15 amino acids. Unmatched junction bases numbered 9, after V lost 5 bases and J lost 3 bases. The CDR3 DNA follows: TGTGCCAGCAGCACCCGGACAGGGTTAAACTACGAGCAGTACGTC. The encoded protein is CASSTRTGLNYEQYV.